This T cell receptor (beta chain) was captured by sequencing in a study of T cells in Graves' hyperthyroidism and ophthalmopathy. This clonotype has a handful of counts. Researchers amplified the TCR beta CDR3 regions from RNA transcripts. HTBI primers were the set used in a first-round RT-PCR of the TCR CDR3. TCRdb analysed the multiplex PCR reads with MiXCR anew, one entry per CDR3 protein. The data show around 300,000 distinct CDR3 sequences, approximately 14% seen once. With 5 bases removed from V and 0 bases from J, the gap between germline ends came to 16 bases. CDR3 size: 16 residues. The V call is TRBV12-3 or TRBV12-4, the J call TRBJ2-5; D might be TRBD1 (5 bases). The receptor was isolated from a middle-aged woman with Graves' ophthalmopathy. Sequenced: blood. CDR3 sequence reads: CASSDRRTLYQETQYF. The CDR3 bases are TGTGCCAGCAGTGACCGAAGGACACTGTACCAAGAGACCCAGTACTTC.